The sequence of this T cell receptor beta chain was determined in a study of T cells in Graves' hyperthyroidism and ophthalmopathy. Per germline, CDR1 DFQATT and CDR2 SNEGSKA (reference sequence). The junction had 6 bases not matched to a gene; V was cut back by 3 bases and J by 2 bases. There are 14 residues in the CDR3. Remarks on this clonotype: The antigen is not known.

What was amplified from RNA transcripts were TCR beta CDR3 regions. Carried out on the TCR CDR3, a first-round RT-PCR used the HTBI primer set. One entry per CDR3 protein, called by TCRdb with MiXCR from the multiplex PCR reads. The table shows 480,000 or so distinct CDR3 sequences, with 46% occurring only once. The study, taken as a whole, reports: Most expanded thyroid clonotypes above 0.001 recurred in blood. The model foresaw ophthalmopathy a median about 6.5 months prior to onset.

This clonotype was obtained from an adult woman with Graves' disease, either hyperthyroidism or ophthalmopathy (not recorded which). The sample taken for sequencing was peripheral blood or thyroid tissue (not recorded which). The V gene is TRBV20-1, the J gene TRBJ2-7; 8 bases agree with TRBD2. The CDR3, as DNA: TGCAGTGCTAGGGGAGGGACTAGTGCCTACGAGCAGTACTTC. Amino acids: CSARGGTSAYEQYF.